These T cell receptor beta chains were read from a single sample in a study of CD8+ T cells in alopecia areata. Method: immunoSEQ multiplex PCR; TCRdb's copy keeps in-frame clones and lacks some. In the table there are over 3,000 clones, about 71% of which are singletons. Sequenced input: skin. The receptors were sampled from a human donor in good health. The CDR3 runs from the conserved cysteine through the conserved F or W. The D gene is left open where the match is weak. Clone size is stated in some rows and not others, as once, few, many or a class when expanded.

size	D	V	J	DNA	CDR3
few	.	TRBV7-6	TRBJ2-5	TGTGCCAGCAGCCCCCGGGGTCCGGAGACCCAGTACTTC	CASSPRGPETQYF
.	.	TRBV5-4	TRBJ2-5	TGTGCCCGCAGCTTGGGGGGCAGGGGGGGACTCCAAGAGACCCAGTACTTC	CARSLGGRGGLQETQYF
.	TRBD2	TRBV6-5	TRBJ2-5	TGTGCCAGCAGTGGCCTAGCGGGGGGTCAAGAGACCCAGTACTTC	CASSGLAGGQETQYF
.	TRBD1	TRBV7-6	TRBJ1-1	TGTGCCAGCAGCTTATACGAACAGGGGGGTGAAGCTTTCTTT	CASSLYEQGGEAFF
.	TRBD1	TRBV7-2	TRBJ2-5	TGTGCCAGCAGCAGGACAGGGGGCCGGGAGACCCAGTACTTC	CASSRTGGRETQYF
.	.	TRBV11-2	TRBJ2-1	TGTGCCAGCAGCTACAGTCGGGGGCCCTTTTATGAGCAGTTCTTC	CASSYSRGPFYEQFF
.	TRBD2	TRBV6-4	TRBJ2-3	TGTGCCAGCAGTGACTCTAGCGGGGGGAGCACAGATACGCAGTATTTT	CASSDSSGGSTDTQYF
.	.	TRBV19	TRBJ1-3	TGTGCCAGCGACAGGAGGAACACCATATATTTT	CASDRRNTIYF
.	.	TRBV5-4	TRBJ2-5	TGTGCCAGCAGCTTAAACCTCAGGGTGCTGGGAGAGACCCAGTACTTC	CASSLNLRVLGETQYF
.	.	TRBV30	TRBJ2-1	TGTGCCTGGAAAGGGACGATGAGGGGCCATGAGCAGTTCTTC	CAWKGTMRGHEQFF
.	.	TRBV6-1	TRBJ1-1	TGTGCCAGCCAGCCGTGGAACGCTGAAGCTTTCTTT	CASQPWNAEAFF
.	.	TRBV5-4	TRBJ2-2	TGTGCCAGCAGCACAGTGAACACCGGGGAGCTGTTTTTT	CASSTVNTGELFF
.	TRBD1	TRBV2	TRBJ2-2	TGTGCCAGCAGTGAAGTTTTTTTGAGGGCAGGGGGCTCCCCCGGGGAGCTGTTTTTT	CASSEVFLRAGGSPGELFF
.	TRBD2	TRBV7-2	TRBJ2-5	TGTGCCAGCAGCCGCGGGGGGGGGAGGGAGACCCAGTACTTC	CASSRGGGRETQYF
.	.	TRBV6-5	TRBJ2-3	TGTGCCAGCAGTTACGTGCCGGGATCGGGCACAGATACGCAGTATTTT	CASSYVPGSGTDTQYF
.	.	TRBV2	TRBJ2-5	TGTGCCAGCAGTGCCCCCCAAGAGACCCAGTACTTC	CASSAPQETQYF
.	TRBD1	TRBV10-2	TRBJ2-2	TGCGCCAGCAGGGGACAGGGGGACACCGGGGAGCTGTTTTTT	CASRGQGDTGELFF
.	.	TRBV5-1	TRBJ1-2	TGCGCCAGCAGCTTGGATCAGGTTGGCTACACCTTC	CASSLDQVGYTF
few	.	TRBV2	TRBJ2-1	TGTGCCAGCAGTGAAGTAGCACGTCTGTTCTTC	CASSEVARLFF
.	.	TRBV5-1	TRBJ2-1	TGCGCCAGCAGCTGGTGGTACCCGGGGTTTGGCGAGCAGTTCTTC	CASSWWYPGFGEQFF
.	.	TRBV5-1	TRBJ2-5	TGCGCCAGCAACTTGGGACATGAGGAGACCCAGTACTTC	CASNLGHEETQYF
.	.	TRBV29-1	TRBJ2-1	TGCAGCGTAGGGCTGGGCTCCTACAATGAGCAGTTCTTC	CSVGLGSYNEQFF
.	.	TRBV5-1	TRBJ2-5	TGCGCCAGCAGCTTGAATCGGGACCAAGAGACCCAGTACTTC	CASSLNRDQETQYF
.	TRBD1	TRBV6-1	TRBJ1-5	TGTGCCAGTCGACAGGGGAATCAGCCCCAGCATTTT	CASRQGNQPQHF
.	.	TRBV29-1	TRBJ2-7	TGCAGCGTTGGGGTTTCCGGGACGGACTCCTACGAGCAGTACTTC	CSVGVSGTDSYEQYF
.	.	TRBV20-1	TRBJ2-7	TGCAGTGCTAGAACAGGGAGCGAGCAGTACTTC	CSARTGSEQYF
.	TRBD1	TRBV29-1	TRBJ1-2	TGCAGCGCTGGGACAGGGGCTCTCGACTACACCTTC	CSAGTGALDYTF
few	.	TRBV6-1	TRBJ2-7	TGTGCCATCAGTGAGTCCCAGACAGGCAAAAGCTCCTACGAGCAGTACTTC	CAISESQTGKSSYEQYF
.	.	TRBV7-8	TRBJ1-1	TGTGCCAGCAGCTTCGGGGACACTGAAGCTTTCTTT	CASSFGDTEAFF
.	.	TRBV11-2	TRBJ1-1	TGTGCCAGCAGCTCTTACACTGAAGCTTTCTTT	CASSSYTEAFF
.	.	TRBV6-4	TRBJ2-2	TGTGCCAGCAGTGCGTCGTGGACAGGGGAGCTGTTTTTT	CASSASWTGELFF
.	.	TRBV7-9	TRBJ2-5	TGTGCCAGCAGCTCCCGGGACCAAGAGACCCAGTACTTC	CASSSRDQETQYF
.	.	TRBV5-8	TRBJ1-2	TGTGCCAGCAGCTTGGGGGGGTTACGCGATGGCTACACCTTC	CASSLGGLRDGYTF
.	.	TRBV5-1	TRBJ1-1	TGCGCCAGCAGCTCGGGTCAGACAGGCCTTGATGGGGCTGAAGCTTTCTTT	CASSSGQTGLDGAEAFF
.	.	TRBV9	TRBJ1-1	TGTGCCAGCAGCGGAGACCGGGACACTGAAGCTTTCTTT	CASSGDRDTEAFF
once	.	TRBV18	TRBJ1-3	TGTGCCAGCTCACTTGGTGATATCTCTGGAAACACCATATATTTT	CASSLGDISGNTIYF
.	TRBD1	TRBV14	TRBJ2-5	TGTTCCAGCAGCCCGGACAGGTCAAACAAAGAGACCCAGTACTTC	CSSSPDRSNKETQYF
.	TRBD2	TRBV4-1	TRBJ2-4	TGCGCCAGCAGCCAAGGAGAAGCGGGGGTAAACATTCAGTACTTC	CASSQGEAGVNIQYF
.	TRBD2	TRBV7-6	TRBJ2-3	TGTGCCAGCAGCCGAGGGACTAGCGCAGATACGCAGTATTTT	CASSRGTSADTQYF
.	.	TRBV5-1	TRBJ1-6	TGCGCCAGCAGCTTGGATCTTGGTTCACCCCTCCACTTT	CASSLDLGSPLHF
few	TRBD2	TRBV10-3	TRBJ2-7	TGTGCCATCGGCCTGGGGACTAGCGGGGACCTTAGGAAAGAGCAGTACTTC	CAIGLGTSGDLRKEQYF
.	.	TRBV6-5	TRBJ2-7	TGTGCCAGCAGTTACGGAGGCGCGGGAACCTACGAGCAGTACTTC	CASSYGGAGTYEQYF
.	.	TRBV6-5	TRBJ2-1	TGTGCCAGCAGTTACTCCCCGATGAGTGAGCAGTTCTTC	CASSYSPMSEQFF
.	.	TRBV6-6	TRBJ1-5	TGTGCCAGCAGTTACGGCAGTGGCAATCAGCCCCAGCATTTT	CASSYGSGNQPQHF
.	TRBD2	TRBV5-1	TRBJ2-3	TGCGCCAGCAGCCCCGGACTAGCACCAGATACGCAGTATTTT	CASSPGLAPDTQYF
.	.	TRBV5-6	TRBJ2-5	TGTGCCAGCAGCTTGGGGGGGTTCCAAGAGACCCAGTACTTC	CASSLGGFQETQYF
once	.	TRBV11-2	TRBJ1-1	TGTGCCAGCAGCTTACAGGGGAGCACTGAAGCTTTCTTT	CASSLQGSTEAFF
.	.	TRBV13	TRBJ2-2	TGTGCCAGCAGTTTGGCTACCGGGGAGCTGTTTTTT	CASSLATGELFF
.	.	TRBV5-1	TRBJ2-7	TGCGCCAGCAGCTCGATGACAGGCGGGGGATGGGACTCCTACGAGCAGTACTTC	CASSSMTGGGWDSYEQYF
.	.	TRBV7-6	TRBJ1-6	TGTGCCAGCAGCTTAGAGGGGGGTACGAAGGAGAATTCACCCCTCCACTTT	CASSLEGGTKENSPLHF
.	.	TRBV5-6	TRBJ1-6	TGTGCCAGCACCGAGGGCTCCTATAATTCACCCCTCCACTTT	CASTEGSYNSPLHF
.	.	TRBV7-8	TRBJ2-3	TGTGCCAGCAGCTTAGTTACCTTCACAGATACGCAGTATTTT	CASSLVTFTDTQYF
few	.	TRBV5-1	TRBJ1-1	TGCGCCAGCAGCTTCCCACAGGGAAAGGAGACTGAAGCTTTCTTT	CASSFPQGKETEAFF
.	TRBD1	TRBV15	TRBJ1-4	TGTGCCACCAGCAGGGACAGGGACGGGAATGAAAAACTGTTTTTT	CATSRDRDGNEKLFF
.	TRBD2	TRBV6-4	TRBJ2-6	TGTGCCAGCAGTGAGAGCGGGGGGGTCTCTGGGGCCAACGTCCTGACTTTC	CASSESGGVSGANVLTF
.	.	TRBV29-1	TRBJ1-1	TGCAGCGCTGCCGCGGACAAGGGGGCTTTCTTT	CSAAADKGAFF
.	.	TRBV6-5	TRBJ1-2	TGTGCCGGCAGTTACGCGCAGGAGGGAAACTATGGCTACACCTTC	CAGSYAQEGNYGYTF
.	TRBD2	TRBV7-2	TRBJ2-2	TGTGCCAGCAGCTTCCGGGGGGTCACCGGGGAGCTGTTTTTT	CASSFRGVTGELFF